This T cell receptor (beta chain) is from a study of blood T cell repertoires in COVID-19. Repertoires were generated with immunoSEQ multiplex PCR, while TCRdb's copy carries only in-frame clones and drops some. The data show fewer than 200,000 clones, approximately 87% seen once. This clone was seen a few times. J was trimmed by 5 bases and V by 4 bases; bases with no gene match: 14. The CDR3 has 16 residues. CDR1 and CDR2 (germline): LGHNA, YSLEER. The TCR originated in a man between 65 and 85 years old with active or convalescent COVID-19. This sequence joins TRBV4-3 and TRBJ2-7; 7 bases fit TRBD1. Sequencing was performed on peripheral blood. The CDR3: CASSLLRQGPPHEQYF. The CDR3 bases are TGCGCCAGCAGCCTTCTCCGACAGGGACCTCCTCACGAGCAGTACTTC.